These T cell receptor beta chains were read from a single sample in a study of beta chain features in type 1 diabetes. TCRdb's table, derived via immunoSEQ multiplex PCR, lists solely in-frame clones and lacks some. The table records approximately 150,000 clones, about 9.4% of them present only once. The material sequenced was naive CD4+ T cells from blood. These receptors all come from a man aged 18 to 30 in good health. Both conserved end residues are part of each CDR3. Fields, in order: D gene, V gene, clone size, J gene, CDR3 DNA, CDR3 protein. The D gene is left open where the match is weak. Size values are once, few and many counts, or a class for expanded clones, and some rows have none.

>.|TRBV6-1|.|TRBJ2-3
TGTGCCAGCAGTGAAAGGAGGGGACCCACAGATACGCAGTATTTT
CASSERRGPTDTQYF
>TRBD2|TRBV10-3|.|TRBJ2-5
TGTGCCATCAGCGGACTAGCGGGGGAAGAGACCCAGTACTTC
CAISGLAGEETQYF
>.|TRBV29-1|many|TRBJ2-7
TGCAGCGTTGAGATTGGCATCGCCTACGAGCAGTACTTC
CSVEIGIAYEQYF
>TRBD2|TRBV27|.|TRBJ2-3
TGTGCCAGCAGAATTCAGACTAGCGGGGCTACGGATACGCAGTATTTT
CASRIQTSGATDTQYF
>.|TRBV18|.|TRBJ2-5
TGTGCCAGCTCCCGGGACACCCAAGAGACCCAGTACTTC
CASSRDTQETQYF
>TRBD2|TRBV4-2|.|TRBJ2-7
TGTGCCAGCAGCCAAGGGTCCCGGGGGGGCGAGCGCCACGAGCAGTACTTC
CASSQGSRGGERHEQYF
>TRBD2|TRBV7-3|.|TRBJ2-3
TGTGCCAGCAGCTTACTAGCGGGGACCACAGATACGCAGTATTTT
CASSLLAGTTDTQYF
>TRBD1|TRBV7-9|.|TRBJ2-1
TGTGCCAGCAGAACTACAGGGGATGAGCAGTTCTTC
CASRTTGDEQFF
>TRBD1|TRBV4-2|.|TRBJ2-7
TGTGCCAACAGCCAACCGGGACAGGGCTACGAGCAGTACTTC
CANSQPGQGYEQYF
>TRBD1|TRBV18|few|TRBJ1-5
TGTGCCAGCTCACCTTACGGACAGGGTGTCGGCAATCAGCCCCAGCATTTT
CASSPYGQGVGNQPQHF
>TRBD1|TRBV11-1|few|TRBJ2-2
TGTGCCAGCAGCCTACCAGGGGGCGCGAACACCGGGGAGCTGTTTTTT
CASSLPGGANTGELFF
>TRBD2|TRBV29-1|many|TRBJ2-4
TGCAGCGTTAGAGGATTGGGGGGGGCCAAAAACATTCAGTACTTC
CSVRGLGGAKNIQYF
>.|TRBV6-5|few|TRBJ2-7
TGTGCCAGCAGCCCCAGGATGACCGAGCAGTACTTC
CASSPRMTEQYF
>.|TRBV6-5|.|TRBJ1-2
TGTGCCAGCAGTTACTACCACGGGGGGGATAGTGGCTACACCTTC
CASSYYHGGDSGYTF
>TRBD1|TRBV5-4|.|TRBJ2-2
TGTGCCAGCAGTCCGACAGGGGCCGGGGAGCTGTTTTTT
CASSPTGAGELFF
>.|TRBV19|.|TRBJ1-1
TGTGCCAGTAGTATATACCAGGGGTCGGGGACTGAAGCTTTCTTT
CASSIYQGSGTEAFF